This T cell receptor (beta chain) was recorded in a study of shared clonotypes between healthy human individuals. A word on this clone: Its matching antigen is unknown.

General observations from the study: All-four-donor shared clonotypes had higher generation probabilities than non-shared clonotypes did. Sorted-subset sequencing was shown by rarefaction to be incomplete despite large depth.

The CDR3 has 16 amino acids. V dropped 3 bases and J dropped 6 bases, with 18 bases sitting between them. Germline V gene data show CDR1 as KGHSH and CDR2 as LQKENI. Profiled with immunoSEQ multiplex PCR; TCRdb holds only in-frame clones, not every one. Of over a million clones in the sample, 75% to 80% were seen once. The sequence was obtained from a man aged 18-30 years in good health. Some clones in this sample may be carry-over from other donors' samples. Sequenced material: memory CD4+ T cells from PBMCs. Subset of the sample: CD45RA-negative fraction. This chain uses TRBV18 with TRBJ2-1; TRBD2 might be the D (5 bases). Here the CDR3 DNA reads TGTGCCAGCTCACCCCTCATCTTGGAGGCGAGCAATGAGCAGTTCTTC. This encodes CASSPLILEASNEQFF.